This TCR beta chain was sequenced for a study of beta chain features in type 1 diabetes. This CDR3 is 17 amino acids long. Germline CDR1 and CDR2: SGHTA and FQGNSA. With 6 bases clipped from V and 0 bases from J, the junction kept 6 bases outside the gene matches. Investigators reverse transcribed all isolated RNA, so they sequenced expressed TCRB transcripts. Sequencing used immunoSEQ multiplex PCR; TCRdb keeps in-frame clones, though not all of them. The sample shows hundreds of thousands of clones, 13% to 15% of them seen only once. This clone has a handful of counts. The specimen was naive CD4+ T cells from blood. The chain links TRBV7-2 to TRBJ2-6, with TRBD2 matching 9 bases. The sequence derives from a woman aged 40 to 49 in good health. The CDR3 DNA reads TGTGCCAGCAGAAAGCAGCGGGGGGTCTCTGGGGCCAACGTCCTGACTTTC. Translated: CASRKQRGVSGANVLTF.